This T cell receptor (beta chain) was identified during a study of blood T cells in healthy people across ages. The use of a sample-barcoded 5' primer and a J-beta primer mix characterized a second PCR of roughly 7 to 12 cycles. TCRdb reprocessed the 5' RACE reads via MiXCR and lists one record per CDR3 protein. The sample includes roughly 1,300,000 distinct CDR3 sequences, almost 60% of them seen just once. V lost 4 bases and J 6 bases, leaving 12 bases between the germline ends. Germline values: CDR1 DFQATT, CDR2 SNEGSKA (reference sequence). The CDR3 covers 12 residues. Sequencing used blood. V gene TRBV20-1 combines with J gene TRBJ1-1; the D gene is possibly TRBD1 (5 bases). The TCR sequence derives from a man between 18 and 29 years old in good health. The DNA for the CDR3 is TGCAGTGCTACGCACCGGGGCCCTGAAGCTTTCTTT. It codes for CSATHRGPEAFF.